The 18 T cell receptor beta chains presented below share a single source sample, sequenced in a study of shared clonotypes between healthy human individuals. CD45RO-negative cells were positively selected for CCR7, leaving out terminally differentiated effector memory CD45RA+ cells. Profiling relied on immunoSEQ multiplex PCR, and the TCRdb table lists in-frame clones only, not all of them. The data hold about 680,000 clones, with about 90% observed a single time. The specimen was naive CD8+ T cells sorted from blood. The receptors originated from a man aged 25 to 40 in good health.

This rearrangement joins TRBV27 to TRBJ1-1, with D unresolved. Trimming removed 3 bases at V and 1 base at J, with 6 bases between. The germline V gene encodes CDR1 MNHEY and CDR2 SMNVEV (reference sequence). The CDR3 extends over 13 amino acids. The CDR3 region has the DNA TGTGCCAGCAGTTTGGCTACGAACACTGAAGCTTTCTTT. Translation: CASSLATNTEAFF.

CDR3 in amino acids: CASSPSGQTYGYTF. CDR3 DNA: TGTGCCAGCTCACCATCGGGACAGACCTATGGCTACACCTTC. The V call is TRBV18, the J call TRBJ1-2, with TRBD1 matching 7 bases. This CDR3 comprises 14 residues. J lost 4 bases, V lost 2 bases, and 4 bases had no gene match. Germline V gives CDR1 KGHSH, CDR2 LQKENI. Together with reference TRBV18 and TRBJ1-2, the CDR3 gives the full variable domain: NAGVMQNPRHLVRRRGQEARLRCSPMKGHSHVYWYRQLPEEGLKFMVYLQKENIIDESGMPKERFSAEFPKEGPSILRIQQVVRGDSAAYFCASSPSGQTYGYTFGSGTRLTVV.

The V gene is TRBV9, the J gene TRBJ1-2, with TRBD1 matching over 9 bases. Germline values: CDR1 SGDLS, CDR2 YYNGEE. The CDR3 consists of 14 residues. J gave up 4 bases and V 3 bases, and 4 bases lay outside the gene matches. For the CDR3, the DNA is TGTGCCAGCAGCGGGGACAGGGAGGCCTATGGCTACACCTTC. Protein product: CASSGDREAYGYTF.

This chain joins TRBV18 and TRBJ2-1, with 10 bases fitting TRBD1. The CDR3 is made up of 16 amino acids. Germline loops: CDR1 KGHSH, CDR2 LQKENI. Trimming cost V 2 bases and J 6 bases; bases outside gene matches: 7. The CDR3 coding sequence is TGTGCCAGCTCACCAGCCGCGGGACAGGGGATCAATGAGCAGTTCTTC. Amino acid sequence: CASSPAAGQGINEQFF.

This chain uses TRBV6-6 with TRBJ2-3, with 7 bases lining up with TRBD1. The V segment lost 6 bases and the J segment 0 bases; nucleotides outside the gene matches: 6. The germline CDR1 and CDR2 sequences are MNHNY and SVGAGI (reference sequence). This CDR3 spans 15 amino acids. As DNA, the CDR3 is TGTGCCAGCAGCTCCCGAGGGGGCAGCACAGATACGCAGTATTTT. Amino acid sequence: CASSSRGGSTDTQYF.

The chain uses TRBV18 and TRBJ2-1; 9 nucleotides agree with TRBD2. V shed 5 bases and J 6 bases; nucleotides not matched to a gene: 8. CDR3 length: 15 amino acids. The germline V gene has CDR1 KGHSH and CDR2 LQKENI. CDR3 nucleotide sequence: TGTGCCAGCTCAAGCGGGAGGCCGCAGTTCAATGAGCAGTTCTTC. It specifies CASSSGRPQFNEQFF. The variable domain in full, completed from reference TRBV18 and TRBJ2-1, reads NAGVMQNPRHLVRRRGQEARLRCSPMKGHSHVYWYRQLPEEGLKFMVYLQKENIIDESGMPKERFSAEFPKEGPSILRIQQVVRGDSAAYFCASSSGRPQFNEQFFGPGTRLTVL.

The CDR3 DNA sequence: TGTGCCAGCAGTGAGCCGGGACAGGGGGCTAGAACTGAAGCTTTCTTT. Encoded protein: CASSEPGQGARTEAFF. This rearrangement joins TRBV2 to TRBJ1-1, with TRBD1 matching 12 bases. Germline V gives CDR1 SNHLY, CDR2 FYNNEI. The CDR3 runs to 16 residues. The V gene end was trimmed by 3 bases and the J gene end by 5 bases; junction bases not matched to a gene: 7. Supplemented by reference TRBV2 and TRBJ1-1, the full variable domain reads EPEVTQTPSHQVTQMGQEVILRCVPISNHLYFYWYRQILGQKVEFLVSFYNNEISEKSEIFDDQFSVERPDGSNFTLKIRSTKLEDSAMYFCASSEPGQGARTEAFFGQGTRLTVV.

The chain uses TRBV4-3 and TRBJ2-2; tentative D call: TRBD1 (6 bases). The CDR3 totals 17 residues. Germline V gene lookup returns CDR1 LGHNA and CDR2 YSLEER. V lost 3 bases and J 0 bases, leaving 14 bases between the germline ends. The CDR3 here is CASSHNRDTANTGELFF. The CDR3 DNA sequence: TGCGCCAGCAGCCACAACCGGGACACCGCGAACACCGGGGAGCTGTTTTTT.

The chain combines TRBV9 with TRBJ2-1, with 10 bases lining up with TRBD2. Looked up from germline, CDR1 is SGDLS and CDR2 is YYNGEE. This CDR3 has 15 residues. J lost 9 bases, V lost 4 bases, and 10 bases had no gene match. In nucleotides, the CDR3 is TGTGCCAGCAGCCCCCTAGCGGGAGTTTTGGTTGAGCAGTTCTTC. It codes for CASSPLAGVLVEQFF.

As regards this clone: Additional DNA sequences in this sample encode the identical CDR3. The CDR3 sequence is CASSLLSTDTQYF. The CDR3 DNA reads as TGTGCCAGCAGCTTGCTGAGCACAGATACGCAGTATTTT. V gene TRBV7-9 combines with J gene TRBJ2-3; D is unclear. Germline assignment: CDR1 SEHNR and CDR2 FQNEAQ (reference sequence). The CDR3 runs 13 residues. V was shortened by 3 bases and J by 0 bases, with 4 bases between the two germline ends.

The chain is built from TRBV7-9 and TRBJ1-2; D call uncertain. CDR3 length: 16 amino acids. V shed 6 bases and J shed 7 bases, with 24 bases lying between them. Germline V gives CDR1 SEHNR, CDR2 FQNEAQ (reference sequence). The DNA for the CDR3 is TGTGCCAGCAGTAACGCGGGAAGGATTAGTCACTTTGGCTACACCTTC. Amino acids: CASSNAGRISHFGYTF.

The chain uses TRBV11-2 and TRBJ2-1; 7 positions match TRBD2. Per the germline V gene, CDR1 is SGHAT and CDR2 is FQNNGV. The CDR3 has 17 amino acids. V was pared by 2 bases and J by 3 bases, with 10 bases of the junction left unmatched. Here the CDR3 DNA reads TGTGCCAGCAGCTTAAGTGTTAGGGGACTACTCTACAATGAGCAGTTCTTC. Its translation: CASSLSVRGLLYNEQFF.

The chain employs TRBV5-4 and TRBJ2-2, with 8 positions matching TRBD1. Germline values: CDR1 SGHNT, CDR2 YYREEE (reference sequence). This CDR3 contains 14 residues. Unmatched junction bases numbered 5, after V lost 4 bases and J lost 6 bases. CDR3 loop: CASSHGQGPGELFF. The CDR3 DNA reads TGTGCCAGCAGCCACGGACAGGGTCCCGGGGAGCTGTTTTTT.

The chain has TRBV9 and TRBJ2-2; 11 nucleotides match TRBD1. V was clipped by 0 bases and J by 4 bases; unmatched bases: 5. From germline, CDR1 is SGDLS and CDR2 YYNGEE. This CDR3 contains 17 residues. The CDR3 loop is CASSVGTGGIGTGELFF. CDR3 coding DNA: TGTGCCAGCAGCGTAGGGACAGGGGGCATTGGCACCGGGGAGCTGTTTTTT.

The chain couples TRBV19 to TRBJ2-7, with D possibly matching TRBD2 (6 bases). The CDR3 loop spans 14 amino acids. Germline CDR1 LNHDA, CDR2 SQIVND (reference sequence). The V end lost 3 bases, the J end lost 2 bases, and 11 bases lay between the germline ends. The CDR3 sequence is CASSIRGWTYEQYF. CDR3 in DNA: TGTGCCAGTAGTATTCGGGGGTGGACCTACGAGCAGTACTTC.

The rearrangement joins TRBV19 to TRBJ1-1; D perhaps matches TRBD1 (6 bases). The CDR3 runs 14 residues. Trimming shortened V by 5 bases and J by 4 bases, and 14 bases separated the two germline ends. Germline loops: CDR1 LNHDA, CDR2 SQIVND (reference sequence). The CDR3 protein is CASSWGAGSTEAFF. The CDR3 nucleotides are TGTGCCAGTAGTTGGGGGGCGGGGAGCACTGAAGCTTTCTTT.

This clone showed up just a few times. The genes are TRBV10-2 and TRBJ2-3; D perhaps matches TRBD2 (6 bases). The ends were cut back, 4 bases at V and 1 base at J, with 12 bases in the middle. This CDR3 region has 15 residues. Germline loops: CDR1 WSHSY, CDR2 SAAADI. CDR3 DNA sequence: TGCGCCAGCAGTGGCGGGGCGGAGGGCACAGATACGCAGTATTTT. Its protein product is CASSGGAEGTDTQYF.

The chain links TRBV15 to TRBJ2-6, with D unresolved. The ends were cut back, 8 bases at V and 0 bases at J, with 5 bases in the middle. This CDR3 has 13 residues. Looked up from germline, CDR1 is LNHNV and CDR2 is YYDKDF (reference sequence). This CDR3 reads CATGDSGANVLTF. CDR3 coding DNA: TGTGCCACCGGGGACTCTGGGGCCAACGTCCTGACTTTC.